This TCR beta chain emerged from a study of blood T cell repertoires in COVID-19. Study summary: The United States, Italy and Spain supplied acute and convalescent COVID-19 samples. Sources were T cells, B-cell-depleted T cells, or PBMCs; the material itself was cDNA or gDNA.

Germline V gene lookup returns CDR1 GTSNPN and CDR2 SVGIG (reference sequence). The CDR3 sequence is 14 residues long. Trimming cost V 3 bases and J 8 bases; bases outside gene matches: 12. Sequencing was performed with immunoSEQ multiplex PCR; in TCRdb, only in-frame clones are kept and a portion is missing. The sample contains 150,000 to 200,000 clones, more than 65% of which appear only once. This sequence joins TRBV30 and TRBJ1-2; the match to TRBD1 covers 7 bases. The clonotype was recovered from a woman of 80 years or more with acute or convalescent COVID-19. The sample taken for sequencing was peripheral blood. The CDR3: CAWRPGQYSMGYTF. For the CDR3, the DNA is TGTGCCTGGAGACCGGGACAGTACTCTATGGGCTACACCTTC. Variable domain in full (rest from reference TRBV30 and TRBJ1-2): SQTIHQWPATLVQPVGSPLSLECTVEGTSNPNLYWYRQAAGRGLQLLFYSVGIGQISSEVPQNLSASRPQDRQFILSSKKLLLSDSGFYLCAWRPGQYSMGYTFGSGTRLTVV.